A selection of T cell receptor beta chains follows, all from one sample in a study of PD-L1 blockade in urothelial cancer. Generated by immunoSEQ multiplex PCR, the TCRdb table keeps only in-frame clones and is missing some. In the table there are about 84,000 clones, over 80% of which are singletons. Material: PBMCs, obtained around atezolizumab (anti-PD-L1) treatment. The receptor set was obtained from a man between 65 and 85 years old with urothelial cancer. Both conserved end residues are part of each CDR3. Fields, in order: CDR3 DNA, CDR3 protein, D gene, clone size, CDR3 length, J gene, V gene. A D gene is named only where the DNA matches it firmly. Clone sizes are given selectively: once, few, many, or a class where the clone is expanded.

TGTGCTAGTGCGGGAGTCTCTGGAAACACCATATATTTT,CASAGVSGNTIYF,NA,NA,13,TRBJ1-3,TRBV12-5
TGTGCCAGTAGTACACAGACAGCAGGCTATGGCTACACCTTC,CASSTQTAGYGYTF,NA,NA,14,TRBJ1-2,TRBV19
TGTGCCAGCAGCTTGCGAGGGCCTCCCGAGCAGTACTTC,CASSLRGPPEQYF,NA,NA,13,TRBJ2-7,TRBV5-4
TGTGCCAGCAGCGAGGACCAGACAGGGTTACCTAATGAAAAACTGTTTTTT,CASSEDQTGLPNEKLFF,TRBD1,NA,17,TRBJ1-4,TRBV9
TGTGCCTGGAGCCCCTCGGGGCAGGGGGGCGCCTACGAGCAGTACTTC,CAWSPSGQGGAYEQYF,NA,NA,16,TRBJ2-7,TRBV30
TGTGCCACCAGCAGAGATGGGGGGGTTTATGGCTACACCTTC,CATSRDGGVYGYTF,NA,NA,14,TRBJ1-2,TRBV15
TGTGCCAGCAGTCATGCCGGGGGTGGATACGAGCAGTACTTC,CASSHAGGGYEQYF,NA,few,14,TRBJ2-7,TRBV6-1
TGTGCCAGCAGCGAGGGGACTACCAGGGACAAAAACATTCAGTACTTC,CASSEGTTRDKNIQYF,TRBD2,NA,16,TRBJ2-4,TRBV7-9
TGTGCCAGCAGACCAACAGGGGCCGGGACTGAAGCTTTCTTT,CASRPTGAGTEAFF,TRBD1,NA,14,TRBJ1-1,TRBV6-5
TGTGCCAGCAGCTTAGAAACAAGTACAGATACGCAGTATTTT,CASSLETSTDTQYF,NA,NA,14,TRBJ2-3,TRBV7-9
TGCGCCAGCAGCCAAGAGGCAGGGGAGGGAGAAAAACTGTTTTTT,CASSQEAGEGEKLFF,NA,once,15,TRBJ1-4,TRBV4-1
TGCGCCAGCAGCCCGGGGACAGGGAGCGATACGCAGTATTTT,CASSPGTGSDTQYF,TRBD1,NA,14,TRBJ2-3,TRBV5-1
TGCGCCAGCAGCCCCACGTTTTTGCGGGAGGTCTACAATGAGCAGTTCTTC,CASSPTFLREVYNEQFF,TRBD2,NA,17,TRBJ2-1,TRBV4-1
TGTGCCAGCTCACCCCAGTCCCCCTCGGGGTCCACCGGGGAGCTGTTTTTT,CASSPQSPSGSTGELFF,NA,NA,17,TRBJ2-2,TRBV18
TGTGCCACCAGCAGGGACAAAGAGACCCAGTACTTC,CATSRDKETQYF,NA,NA,12,TRBJ2-5,TRBV15
TGTGCCAGCAGCGGGAGACTAGCGAACACCGGGGAGCTGTTTTTT,CASSGRLANTGELFF,NA,once,15,TRBJ2-2,TRBV9
TGTGCCAGCAGCCCTAGGTTCGGGGTCGGTAACAATGAGCAGTTCTTC,CASSPRFGVGNNEQFF,NA,NA,16,TRBJ2-1,TRBV5-4
TGTGCCAGCTCATCCACAGGGGGAAGCACTGAAGCTTTCTTT,CASSSTGGSTEAFF,TRBD1,NA,14,TRBJ1-1,TRBV18
TGTGCCAGCAGCAAAGACAGGAACACCGGGGAGCTGTTTTTT,CASSKDRNTGELFF,NA,NA,14,TRBJ2-2,TRBV7-6
TGTGCCAGCTCATCACTACAGGGCTATGGCTACACCTTC,CASSSLQGYGYTF,NA,NA,13,TRBJ1-2,TRBV18
TGTGCCAGCAGCTTGGACTCCGGGGAGCAGTACTTC,CASSLDSGEQYF,NA,NA,12,TRBJ2-7,TRBV5-4
TGCGCCAGCAGCGAGACAGGGGTGGGCGAGCAGTACTTC,CASSETGVGEQYF,TRBD1,NA,13,TRBJ2-7,TRBV5-1
TGTGCCACCAAGAGGGATGAAAAACTGTTTTTT,CATKRDEKLFF,NA,NA,11,TRBJ1-4,TRBV6-5
TGTGCCAGCAGTTCCCCCGACAGGACGACTGAAGCTTTCTTT,CASSSPDRTTEAFF,NA,once,14,TRBJ1-1,TRBV6-1
TGTGCCAGCTCAACGTTACGACAGGGGAACACTGAAGCTTTCTTT,CASSTLRQGNTEAFF,TRBD1,NA,15,TRBJ1-1,TRBV18
TGTGCCAGCAGTGGTGGGAGGACAGAGACCCAGTACTTC,CASSGGRTETQYF,NA,NA,13,TRBJ2-5,TRBV6-5
TGTGCCGGCGACGTTGGGAGCTCCTATAATTCACCCCTCCACTTT,CAGDVGSSYNSPLHF,NA,NA,15,TRBJ1-6,TRBV7-9
TGTGCCAGCAGCCTGACAGGGCAAAACATTCAGTACTTC,CASSLTGQNIQYF,TRBD1,NA,13,TRBJ2-4,TRBV7-9
TGTGCCTGGAGTGTACGAAGGACAGGCGGGTATGGCTACACCTTC,CAWSVRRTGGYGYTF,TRBD1,few,15,TRBJ1-2,TRBV30
TGCGCCAGCAGCCAAGAGGGAGCGCAGCGGTCCTATGGCTACACCTTC,CASSQEGAQRSYGYTF,NA,NA,16,TRBJ1-2,TRBV4-1
TGTGCCAGCAGCAAAGGGACAGCTAATCCCCTCGCCCAGTACTTC,CASSKGTANPLAQYF,TRBD1,NA,15,TRBJ2-5,TRBV27
TGCGCCAGCAGCCAGGGGGGGAACACTGAAGCTTTCTTT,CASSQGGNTEAFF,TRBD1,NA,13,TRBJ1-1,TRBV5-1
TGTGCCAGCAGTTCACCCGGACAGGGAAAGTCTGAGCAGTACTTC,CASSSPGQGKSEQYF,TRBD1,once,15,TRBJ2-7,TRBV6-5
TGTGCCACCAGCAGTCCCGGGTTGAGGGAGAATGAGCAGTTCTTC,CATSSPGLRENEQFF,NA,few,15,TRBJ2-1,TRBV15
TGTGCCAGCAGCCAACAGGGTGGTGGCTACACCTTC,CASSQQGGGYTF,NA,NA,12,TRBJ1-2,TRBV7-2
TGCGCCAGCAGCTTGTTGGAGCGAGGGCCCCAGCATTTT,CASSLLERGPQHF,NA,NA,13,TRBJ1-5,TRBV5-1